This T cell receptor (beta chain) was recovered during a study of T cells expressing NK-cell markers. TCRdb derives one entry per CDR3 protein from the 5' RACE reads, leaving out DNA. This repertoire includes 500,000 to 600,000 distinct CDR3 sequences. The CDR3 spans 14 residues. The sequence was obtained from a man aged 18 to 35 in good health. The V and J genes are TRBV12-3 or TRBV12-4 and TRBJ2-5; the D call of TRBD1 rests on TCRdb alone, since no DNA is present to check it. Specimen: blood T cells: a sorted CD56 or NKG2C T cell subset, CD4+ or CD8+ T cells, or bulk PBMC T cells (not recorded which). CDR3 in amino acids: CASRTDRGRETQYF.